The 30 T cell receptor beta chains given below trace back to one sample, sequenced in a study of T cell responses to AZD1222 COVID-19 vaccine. TCRdb's table, derived via immunoSEQ multiplex PCR, lists solely in-frame clones and lacks some. The sample records 70,000 to 90,000 clones, approximately 85% being singletons. The specimen comprised peripheral blood, sampled 28 days after the second AZD1222 dose. The receptor set was obtained from an adult who received the AZD1222 COVID-19 vaccine.

This chain joins TRBV7-9 and TRBJ2-5; 7 nucleotides agree with TRBD1. The CDR3 totals 15 residues. V shed 3 bases and J 5 bases; nucleotides not matched to a gene: 9. CDR1 and CDR2 (germline): SEHNR, FQNEAQ (reference sequence). The CDR3 loop is CASSFRQGLGETQYF. The CDR3 DNA follows: TGTGCCAGCAGCTTCCGACAGGGCCTGGGGGAGACCCAGTACTTC.

The chain joins TRBV19 to TRBJ1-4; 9 bases match TRBD1. CDR1 is LNHDA, CDR2 SQIVND, per germline (reference sequence). The V gene end was trimmed by 8 bases and the J gene end by 3 bases; junction bases not matched to a gene: 10. The CDR3 is 16 amino acids. CDR3 nucleotides: TGTGCCAGTTCTCCTGGGACAGGGCTGTCTAATGAAAAACTGTTTTTT. The encoded protein is CASSPGTGLSNEKLFF.

The genes are TRBV5-1 and TRBJ1-4; 11 bases align to TRBD1. This CDR3 is 14 amino acids long. Unmatched junction bases numbered 3, after V lost 4 bases and J lost 7 bases. The V gene's germline CDR1 is SGHRS and CDR2 YFSETQ. CDR3 protein: CASSTGTGGEKLFF. CDR3 nucleotide sequence: TGCGCCAGCAGCACCGGGACAGGGGGTGAAAAACTGTTTTTT.

The J gene is TRBJ2-5, the V gene TRBV7-3; 9 positions agree with TRBD2. Germline-derived CDR1 and CDR2 are SGHTA and FQGTGA. The CDR3 runs to 15 residues. V was pared by 0 bases and J by 5 bases, with 4 bases of the junction left unmatched. CDR3 region: CASSLTSGSTETQYF. The CDR3 region has the DNA TGTGCCAGCAGCTTAACTAGCGGGAGCACGGAGACCCAGTACTTC.

In this sample, this clone turned up once. J is TRBJ1-2 and V is TRBV7-8, with 9 bases that match TRBD1. After removal of 2 bases from V and 0 bases from J, the junction contained 7 bases not matched to a gene. Germline V gene data show CDR1 as SGHVS and CDR2 as FQNEAQ. CDR3 length: 17 amino acids. The CDR3 DNA reads TGTGCCAGCAGCTTAAGGGACAGGGCTTTGGCTAACTATGGCTACACCTTC. Protein product: CASSLRDRALANYGYTF.

The count of this clone is one. The rearrangement joins TRBV7-2 to TRBJ2-3, with D tentatively TRBD1 (6 bases). CDR1 is SGHTA, CDR2 FQGNSA, per germline. Trimming took off 1 base at V and 4 bases at J, with 6 bases between the two ends. The CDR3 has 13 amino acids. The CDR3 is CASSLDRADTQYF. In nucleotides, the CDR3 is TGTGCCAGCAGCTTAGACAGGGCAGATACGCAGTATTTT.

The V gene is TRBV5-1, the J gene TRBJ2-2; no clear D gene. CDR1 and CDR2 (germline): SGHRS, YFSETQ. Trimming cost V 4 bases and J 7 bases, with 14 bases left between them. CDR3 length equals 14 residues. CDR3 amino acids: CASSPTRAGGELFF. The CDR3 nucleotides read TGCGCCAGCAGCCCAACCCGGGCAGGCGGGGAGCTGTTTTTT.

The count of this clone is one. The genes are TRBV28 and TRBJ2-7; D remains ambiguous. V lost 1 base and J lost 4, with 8 bases in between. The CDR3 runs 13 residues. Germline V gene lookup returns CDR1 MDHEN and CDR2 SYDVKM. The CDR3 sequence: CASSLYPNYEQYF. The CDR3 DNA follows: TGTGCCAGCAGTTTATACCCTAATTACGAGCAGTACTTC.

As DNA, the CDR3 is TGTGCCAGCAGCCCATTGGACGGTTCCAATAATTCACCCCTCCACTTT. This encodes CASSPLDGSNNSPLHF. J is TRBJ1-6 and V is TRBV5-4; no clear D. V gave up 4 bases and J gave up 5 bases, with 16 bases separating them. Germline CDR1 SGHNT, CDR2 YYREEE (reference sequence). This CDR3 contains 16 residues.

The chain employs TRBV24-1 and TRBJ2-5; D call uncertain. Trimming left V 3 bases short and J 5 bases short, with 15 bases between. Germline V CDR1 and CDR2: KGHDR, SFDVKD. The CDR3 totals 15 residues. CDR3 amino acids: CATSDPGVRRETQYF. The CDR3, as DNA: TGTGCCACCAGTGATCCGGGCGTCCGGCGGGAGACCCAGTACTTC.

The chain recombines TRBV11-1 with TRBJ2-1; no clear D. CDR3 size: 15 residues. Germline-derived CDR1 and CDR2 are SGHAT and FQDESV (reference sequence). V was shortened by 1 base and J by 0 bases, with 7 bases between the two germline ends. CDR3 in DNA: TGTGCCAGCAGCTTAGGGGGTAGCTCCTACAATGAGCAGTTCTTC. It is translated as CASSLGGSSYNEQFF.

This rearrangement joins TRBV5-1 to TRBJ1-1, with D perhaps TRBD1 (5 bases). CDR1 and CDR2 (germline): SGHRS, YFSETQ. This CDR3 has 13 amino acids. Between the trimmed V and J ends, which lost 5 bases and 1 base, there was a span of 9 bases. Here the CDR3 reads CASRDQGNTEAFF. CDR3 nucleotides: TGCGCCAGCAGGGACCAGGGGAACACTGAAGCTTTCTTT.

This clone showed up just once. The rearrangement joins TRBV27 to TRBJ1-2; 7 bases align to TRBD1. The V segment lost 5 bases and the J segment 3 bases; nucleotides outside the gene matches: 6. The CDR3 contains 14 residues. Germline values: CDR1 MNHEY, CDR2 SMNVEV (reference sequence). CDR3 sequence (DNA): TGTGCCAGCAGTAAAGAGGGGGCCTACTATGGCTACACCTTC. As protein: CASSKEGAYYGYTF.

The chain couples TRBV28 to TRBJ1-4, with 9 nucleotides matching TRBD1. CDR3 length: 15 residues. With V trimmed by 4 bases and J by 2 bases, 2 bases remained unmatched. Germline V lookup: CDR1 MDHEN, CDR2 SYDVKM. The CDR3 DNA sequence: TGTGCCAGCAGTTCGGGACAGGGCACTAATGAAAAACTGTTTTTT. This gives the protein CASSSGQGTNEKLFF.

In this sample, this clone turned up once. This rearrangement joins TRBV5-1 to TRBJ2-5, with D hard to call. The CDR3 is 12 residues long. With 2 bases removed from V and 2 bases from J, the gap between germline ends came to 4 bases. CDR1 SGHRS and CDR2 YFSETQ come from the germline V gene. Written as DNA, the CDR3 is TGCGCCAGCAGCTTCCTACAAGAGACCCAGTACTTC. Encoded protein: CASSFLQETQYF.

The chain recombines TRBV6-1 with TRBJ1-6; tentatively, D is TRBD1 (6 bases). The CDR3 runs to 15 residues. Deletions cut 2 bases from V and 6 bases from J, with 11 bases between. The germline V gene has CDR1 MNHNS and CDR2 SASEGT. The CDR3 protein is CASSESVQGNSPLHF. CDR3 sequence (DNA): TGTGCCAGCAGTGAAAGTGTACAGGGTAATTCACCCCTCCACTTT.

J is TRBJ2-1 and V is TRBV11-3; TRBD2 might be the D (6 bases). The CDR3 loop spans 13 amino acids. Trimming cost V 5 bases and J 6 bases, with 11 bases left between them. Germline V gene data show CDR1 as SGHNT and CDR2 as YENEEA. The DNA for the CDR3 is TGTGCCAGCAGCCTGGGGACTGGCAATGAGCAGTTCTTC. Translating it yields CASSLGTGNEQFF.

The chain carries TRBV7-2 and TRBJ2-1; D is unclear. The V end was cut by 5 bases, the J end by 2 bases, with 4 bases between. The CDR3 is 12 amino acids. Germline V lookup: CDR1 SGHTA, CDR2 FQGNSA. CDR3 in amino acids: CASSPTYNEQFF. DNA of the CDR3: TGTGCCAGCAGCCCGACCTACAATGAGCAGTTCTTC.

V is TRBV28 and J is TRBJ2-5; 13 bases are shared with TRBD2. The germline gives CDR1 MDHEN, CDR2 SYDVKM. The V and J ends lost 5 bases and 4 bases, in that order; junction bases with no gene match: 7. The CDR3 has 16 residues. For the CDR3, the DNA is TGTGCCAGCAGTACTCGGACTAGCGGGAGTAGAGAGACCCAGTACTTC. Translated: CASSTRTSGSRETQYF. The complete variable domain, with remaining parts taken from reference TRBV28 and TRBJ2-5, reads DVKVTQSSRYLVKRTGEKVFLECVQDMDHENMFWYRQDPGLGLRLIYFSYDVKMKEKGDIPEGYSVSREKKERFSLILESASTNQTSMYLCASSTRTSGSRETQYFGPGTRLLVL.

The chain joins TRBV11-2 to TRBJ2-3; 12 positions agree with TRBD2. V gave up 0 bases and J gave up 4 bases; unmatched junction bases: 8. The CDR3 consists of 18 residues. Per the germline V gene, CDR1 is SGHAT and CDR2 is FQNNGV. This CDR3 is CASSLDKVASGRADTQYF. The CDR3 DNA reads as TGTGCCAGCAGCTTAGATAAGGTGGCTAGCGGGAGGGCAGATACGCAGTATTTT. Full variable domain (outside the CDR3, taken from reference TRBV11-2 and TRBJ2-3): EAGVAQSPRYKIIEKRQSVAFWCNPISGHATLYWYQQILGQGPKLLIQFQNNGVVDDSQLPKDRFSAERLKGVDSTLKIQPAKLEDSAVYLCASSLDKVASGRADTQYFGPGTRLTVL.

J is TRBJ2-5 and V is TRBV12-5; a possible D gene is TRBD2 (6 bases). Germline V lookup: CDR1 LGHNT, CDR2 FRNRAP. This CDR3 has 12 residues. With 5 bases removed from V and 3 bases from J, the gap between germline ends came to 7 bases. DNA for the CDR3: TGTGCTAGTGGTGTAGCGGAAGAGACCCAGTACTTC. It translates to CASGVAEETQYF.

The V call is TRBV5-1, the J call TRBJ2-3; a weak D match, TRBD2 (5 bases). The V end was cut by 0 bases, the J end by 0 bases, with 8 bases between. CDR1 and CDR2 from the germline V gene are SGHRS and YFSETQ. The CDR3 has 15 residues. CDR3 nucleotide sequence: TGCGCCAGCAGCTTGGTGCCTAGCAGCACAGATACGCAGTATTTT. Its translation is CASSLVPSSTDTQYF.

The V call is TRBV12-5, the J call TRBJ2-7; 7 positions match TRBD2. CDR1 and CDR2 (germline): LGHNT, FRNRAP. V was clipped by 0 bases and J by 6 bases; unmatched bases: 5. The CDR3 spans 14 residues. CDR3 coding DNA: TGTGCTAGTGGTTTGGTACCGGGAGGCGGCGAGCAGTACTTC. Translating gives CASGLVPGGGEQYF.

V and J are TRBV3-1 (or the pseudogene TRBV3-2) and TRBJ1-1; D remains ambiguous. Trimming took off 0 bases at V and 3 bases at J, with 5 bases between the two ends. The CDR3 totals 13 residues. Germline V gives CDR1 LGHDT, CDR2 YNNKEL (reference sequence). The CDR3 nucleotides read TGTGCCAGCAGCCAAGAGGGTTACACTGAAGCTTTCTTT. This translates into CASSQEGYTEAFF.

V usage is TRBV4-3 and J usage is TRBJ1-2; D is uncertain. V was shortened by 1 base and J by 5 bases, with 14 bases between the two germline ends. The CDR3 runs to 15 residues. CDR1 and CDR2 from the germline V gene are LGHNA and YSLEER. The DNA for the CDR3 is TGCGCCAGCAGCCAAGGGTTCAGAGGGCCTTATGGCTACACCTTC. It yields the protein CASSQGFRGPYGYTF.

The chain recombines TRBV19 with TRBJ2-3; 10 bases match TRBD2. J was trimmed by 5 bases and V by 5 bases; bases with no gene match: 10. Germline CDR1 reads LNHDA; CDR2 reads SQIVND (reference sequence). This CDR3 region has 16 residues. CDR3 residues: CASSPQAGGLVDTQYF. The CDR3 nucleotides are TGTGCCAGTAGTCCTCAAGCGGGGGGGCTTGTAGATACGCAGTATTTT.

V gene TRBV4-2 combines with J gene TRBJ2-1, with 10 positions matching TRBD2. Germline CDR1 reads LGHNA; CDR2 reads YNFKEQ. This CDR3 contains 16 residues. V gave up 2 bases and J gave up 1 base; unmatched junction bases: 2. CDR3 sequence (DNA): TGTGCCAGCAGCCAAACTAGCGGGGAATCCTACAATGAGCAGTTCTTC. It is translated as CASSQTSGESYNEQFF.

This rearrangement joins TRBV4-3 to TRBJ2-1; the match to TRBD1 covers 9 bases. J gave up 6 bases and V 2 bases, and 14 bases lay outside the gene matches. The V gene's germline CDR1 is LGHNA and CDR2 YSLEER. The CDR3 loop spans 18 amino acids. This CDR3 is CASSQRRGWDRAGNEQFF. CDR3 bases: TGCGCCAGCAGCCAAAGACGAGGTTGGGACAGGGCGGGCAATGAGCAGTTCTTC.

V and J are TRBV28 and TRBJ1-1, with D perhaps TRBD1 (5 bases). The CDR3 runs 12 residues. CDR1 is MDHEN, CDR2 SYDVKM, per germline. V lost 6 bases, J lost 4 bases, and 9 bases lay in between. CDR3 bases: TGTGCCAGCAGGGTTAGGGGCACTGAAGCTTTCTTT. This gives the protein CASRVRGTEAFF.

V and J are TRBV6-5 and TRBJ1-1; D is unclear. CDR3 length: 16 residues. The V end lost 2 bases, the J end lost 4 bases, and 17 bases lay between the germline ends. From germline, CDR1 is MNHEY and CDR2 SVGAGI. CDR3 nucleotide sequence: TGTGCCAGCAGTTACGGCCTTCGGAGCGTTGGCACTGAAGCTTTCTTT. This codes for CASSYGLRSVGTEAFF.